Each of the 13 T cell receptor beta chains below was sequenced from the same sample in a study of T cell responses to AZD1222 COVID-19 vaccine. Some clones are missing from TCRdb's copy, which holds only in-frame ones; the method was immunoSEQ multiplex PCR. This sample has 200,000 to 250,000 clones, with about 95% found just once. Specimen: peripheral blood, collected 28 days after the second dose of the MenACWY control vaccine. The receptors originated from an adult who received the MenACWY meningococcal vaccine as a control.

The J gene is TRBJ2-3, the V gene TRBV4-1; TRBD2 is a possible D gene (7 bases). The CDR3 has 15 residues. The germline V gene encodes CDR1 MGHRA and CDR2 YSYEKL. V was shortened by 8 bases and J by 7 bases, with 22 bases between the two germline ends. CDR3 loop: CASGRKGGFEYTQYF. The CDR3 DNA follows: TGCGCCAGCGGAAGGAAGGGGGGGTTTGAATATACGCAGTATTTT.

V gene TRBV5-4 combines with J gene TRBJ2-7; a possible D gene is TRBD1 (5 bases). The CDR3 has 13 residues. Trimming stripped 4 bases from V and 2 bases from J, with 10 bases between. CDR1 and CDR2 (germline): SGHNT, YYREEE (reference sequence). The CDR3 reads CASSQDSAYEQYF. CDR3 coding DNA: TGTGCCAGCAGCCAAGACAGCGCCTACGAGCAGTACTTC. Filled out from reference TRBV5-4 and TRBJ2-7, the complete variable domain reads ETGVTQSPTHLIKTRGQQVTLRCSSQSGHNTVSWYQQALGQGPQFIFQYYREEENGRGNFPPRFSGLQFPNYSSELNVNALELDDSALYLCASSQDSAYEQYFGPGTRLTVT.

The chain combines TRBV19 with TRBJ2-7; 9 bases fit TRBD1. The CDR3 contains 15 residues. Germline-derived CDR1 and CDR2 are LNHDA and SQIVND (reference sequence). Trimming took 5 bases from V and 1 from J; bases not matched to a gene: 6. In DNA, the CDR3 is TGTGCCAGTAGTGCTCGGGGACAGGGTTCCTACGAGCAGTACTTC. Encoded protein: CASSARGQGSYEQYF.

V usage is TRBV2 and J usage is TRBJ2-1, with 9 bases that match TRBD2. In germline, CDR1 is SNHLY, CDR2 FYNNEI. The CDR3 totals 17 residues. The ends lost 4 bases at V and 4 bases at J; junction bases unmatched: 11. The CDR3 protein is CASSAQRLAAYYNEQFF. The CDR3 DNA follows: TGTGCCAGCAGTGCACAAAGACTAGCGGCGTATTACAATGAGCAGTTCTTC.

V gene TRBV27 combines with J gene TRBJ2-7; perhaps TRBD2 as D (5 bases). CDR1 is MNHEY, CDR2 SMNVEV, per germline (reference sequence). CDR3 length: 13 amino acids. Trimming left V 0 bases short and J 5 bases short, with 8 bases between. The CDR3 is CASSLSIGDEQYF. In nucleotides, the CDR3 is TGTGCCAGCAGTTTATCGATCGGGGACGAGCAGTACTTC.

The V gene is TRBV5-1, the J gene TRBJ2-7, with TRBD2 matching 12 bases. Germline values: CDR1 SGHRS, CDR2 YFSETQ. There are 14 residues in the CDR3. The J segment lost 3 bases and the V segment lost 3 bases, leaving 1 base of the junction unmatched. The DNA of the CDR3 is TGCGCCAGCAGCTGGACTAGCGGGAACTACGAGCAGTACTTC. Its translation: CASSWTSGNYEQYF.

The V and J genes are TRBV27 and TRBJ1-4; possibly TRBD1 for D (5 bases). The germline CDR1 and CDR2 sequences are MNHEY and SMNVEV (reference sequence). Trimming stripped 2 bases from V and 12 bases from J, with 16 bases between. The length of the CDR3 is 14 residues. The CDR3 region is CASSLKPRGSELFF. CDR3 bases: TGTGCCAGCAGTTTAAAGCCCCGGGGGTCGGAACTGTTTTTT.

This chain connects TRBV11-2 to TRBJ2-3; D is ambiguous. V was trimmed by 1 base and J by 6 bases, leaving 11 bases between them. In germline, CDR1 is SGHAT, CDR2 FQNNGV. This CDR3 comprises 14 residues. This chain's CDR3 is CASSLVFPFDTQYF. The CDR3, as DNA: TGTGCCAGCAGCTTAGTCTTTCCGTTCGATACGCAGTATTTT.

The genes are TRBV6-5 and TRBJ1-4; D is perhaps TRBD1 (5 bases). CDR1 MNHEY and CDR2 SVGAGI come from the germline V gene. The CDR3 contains 16 residues. Trimming stripped 0 bases from V and 3 bases from J, with 11 bases between. CDR3 protein: CASSYSRQLANEKLFF. The CDR3 nucleotides read TGTGCCAGCAGTTACTCGAGACAGCTGGCTAATGAAAAACTGTTTTTT.

This sequence joins TRBV28 and TRBJ2-2, with D unresolved. Looked up from germline, CDR1 is MDHEN and CDR2 is SYDVKM. The V gene lost 1 base and the J gene lost 1 base, with 4 bases spanning the gap. This CDR3 contains 14 residues. The CDR3 region has the DNA TGTGCCAGCAGTTTATACAGGAACACCGGGGAGCTGTTTTTT. Amino acid sequence: CASSLYRNTGELFF.

The CDR3 sequence is CASSQVHGLAASYEQYF. CDR3 nucleotides: TGCGCCAGCAGCCAAGTCCATGGACTAGCGGCATCCTACGAGCAGTACTTC. The chain combines TRBV4-3 with TRBJ2-7; 10 nucleotides align to TRBD2. The CDR3 runs to 17 residues. Per germline, CDR1 LGHNA and CDR2 YSLEER. V lost 1 base, J lost 1 base, and 7 bases stayed unmatched.

This chain links TRBV5-4 with TRBJ2-3, with 10 bases aligning to TRBD2. The J segment lost 3 bases and the V segment lost 4 bases, leaving 5 bases of the junction unmatched. Germline CDR1 and CDR2: SGHNT and YYREEE (reference sequence). This CDR3 has 15 amino acids. The CDR3 DNA follows: TGTGCCAGCAGCGAACTAGCGGGAACGACAGATACGCAGTATTTT. This sequence encodes CASSELAGTTDTQYF.

The chain uses TRBV27 and TRBJ2-3; D is undetermined. The CDR3 consists of 11 residues. CDR1 and CDR2 from the germline V gene are MNHEY and SMNVEV (reference sequence). The V end was cut by 5 bases, the J end by 5 bases, with 5 bases between. The CDR3: CASSPGDTQYF. The CDR3 DNA reads TGTGCCAGCAGTCCTGGAGATACGCAGTATTTT.